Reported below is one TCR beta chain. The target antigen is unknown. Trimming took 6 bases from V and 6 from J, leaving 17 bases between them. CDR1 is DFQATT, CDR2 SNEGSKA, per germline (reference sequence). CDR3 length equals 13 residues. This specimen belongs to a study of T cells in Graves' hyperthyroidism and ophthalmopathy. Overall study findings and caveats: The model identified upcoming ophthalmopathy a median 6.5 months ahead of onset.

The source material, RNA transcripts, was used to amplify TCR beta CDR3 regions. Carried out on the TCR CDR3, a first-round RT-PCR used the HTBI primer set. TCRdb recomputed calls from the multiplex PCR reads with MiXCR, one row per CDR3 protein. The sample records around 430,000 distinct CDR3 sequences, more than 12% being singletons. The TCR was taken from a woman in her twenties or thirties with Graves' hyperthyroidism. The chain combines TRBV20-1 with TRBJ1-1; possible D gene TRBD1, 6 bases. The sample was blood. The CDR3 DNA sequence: TGCAGTGCCCGCCCCCACAGGGTATCTGAAGCTTTCTTT. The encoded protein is CSARPHRVSEAFF.